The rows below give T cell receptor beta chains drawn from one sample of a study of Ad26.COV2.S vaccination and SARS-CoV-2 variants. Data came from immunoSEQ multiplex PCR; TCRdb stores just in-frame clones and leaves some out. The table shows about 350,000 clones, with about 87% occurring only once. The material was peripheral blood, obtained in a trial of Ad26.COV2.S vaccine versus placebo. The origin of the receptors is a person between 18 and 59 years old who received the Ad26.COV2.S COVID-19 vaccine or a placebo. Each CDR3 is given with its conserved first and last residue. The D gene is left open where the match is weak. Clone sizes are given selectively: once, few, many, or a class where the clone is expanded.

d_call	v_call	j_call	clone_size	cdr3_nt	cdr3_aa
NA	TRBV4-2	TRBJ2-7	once	TGTGCCAGCAGCCAAGATAAGCTTTCCCTCCCTGGGCAGTACTTC	CASSQDKLSLPGQYF
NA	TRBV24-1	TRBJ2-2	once	TGTGCCACCAGTTCGAGGGCTGGGAACACCGGGGAGCTGTTTTTT	CATSSRAGNTGELFF
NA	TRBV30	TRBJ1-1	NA	TGTGCCTGGAGTGTCGGGGGGATTGAAACTGAAGCTTTCTTT	CAWSVGGIETEAFF
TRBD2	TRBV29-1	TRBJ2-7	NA	TGCAGCGCATGCTCCGGGACTAGCTCCTACGAGCAGTACTTC	CSACSGTSSYEQYF
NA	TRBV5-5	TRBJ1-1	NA	TGTGCCAGCAGCTGGGGGATTCAGAACACTGAAGCTTTCTTT	CASSWGIQNTEAFF
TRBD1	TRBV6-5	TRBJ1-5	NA	TGTGCCACGACCGGGGCAGGGGGAGGCAATCAGCCCCAGCATTTT	CATTGAGGGNQPQHF
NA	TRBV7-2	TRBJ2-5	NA	TGTGCCAGCAGCTTATATAATAGTGGAGAGACCCAGTACTTC	CASSLYNSGETQYF
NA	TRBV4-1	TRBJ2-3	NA	TGCGCCAGCAGCCAAGATCCGCAAACAGATACGCAGTATTTT	CASSQDPQTDTQYF
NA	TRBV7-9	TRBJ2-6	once	TGTGCCAGCACCTTCTACTCTGGGGCCAACGTCCTGACTTTC	CASTFYSGANVLTF
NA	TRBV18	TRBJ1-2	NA	TGTGCCAGCTCACAAAGTGGGGGGGCCGTGAGGTATGGCTACACCTTC	CASSQSGGAVRYGYTF
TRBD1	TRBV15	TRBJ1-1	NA	TGTGCCACCAGCAGGGGGGACAGGGCGAACACTGAAGCTTTCTTT	CATSRGDRANTEAFF
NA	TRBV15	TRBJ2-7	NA	TGTGCCACCAGCTCCGGGACTGGCAACTACGAGCAGTACTTC	CATSSGTGNYEQYF
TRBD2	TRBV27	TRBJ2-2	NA	TGTGCCAGCAGTTTACTAGCGGGACTCGGGGAGCTGTTTTTT	CASSLLAGLGELFF
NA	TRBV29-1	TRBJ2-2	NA	TGCAGCGCCCGAGGGACACTGAACACCGGGGAGCTGTTTTTT	CSARGTLNTGELFF
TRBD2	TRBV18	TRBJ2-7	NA	TGTGCCAGCTCGTCGACTAGCGGGAGCCACGAGCAGTACTTC	CASSSTSGSHEQYF
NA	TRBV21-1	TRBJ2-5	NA	TGTGCCAGCAGCAATTCGTGGGGGAGGCGAGAGACCCAGTACTTC	CASSNSWGRRETQYF
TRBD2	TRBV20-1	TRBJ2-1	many	TGCAGTGCTGACGACCGGGGGGAGTTCTTC	CSADDRGEFF
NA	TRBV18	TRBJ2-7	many	TGTGCCAGCTCACCGAACCGACAGATCGAGCAGTACTTC	CASSPNRQIEQYF
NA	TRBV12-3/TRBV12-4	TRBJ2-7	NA	TGTGCCAGCAGTCCCGAGAGGGACTACGAGCAGTACTTC	CASSPERDYEQYF
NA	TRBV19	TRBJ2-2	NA	TGTGCCAGTAGCCTCTATTCCGGGGAGCTGTTTTTT	CASSLYSGELFF
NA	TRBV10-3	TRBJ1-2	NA	TGTGCCATCAGTGCCAGGGGCTATGGCTACACCTTC	CAISARGYGYTF
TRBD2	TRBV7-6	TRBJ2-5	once	TGTGCCAGCAGCTTCGGGGGGAGGGAGACCCAGTACTTC	CASSFGGRETQYF
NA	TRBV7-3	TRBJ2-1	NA	TGTGCCAGCAGCTTAACTGACAATGAGCAGTTCTTC	CASSLTDNEQFF
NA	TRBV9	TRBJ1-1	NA	TGTGCCAGCAGCCAAAGGGGGACGAACACTGAAGCTTTCTTT	CASSQRGTNTEAFF
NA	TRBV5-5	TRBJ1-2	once	TGTGCCAGCAGTACTCCGTCCAGCTATGGCTACACCTTC	CASSTPSSYGYTF
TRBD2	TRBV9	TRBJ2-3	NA	TGTGCCAGCAGCCAGTCCAGCGGGAGAACAGATACGCAGTATTTT	CASSQSSGRTDTQYF
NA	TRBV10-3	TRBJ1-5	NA	TGTGCCATCAGTGGGCAGACAGGCCAGAATCAGCCCCAGCATTTT	CAISGQTGQNQPQHF
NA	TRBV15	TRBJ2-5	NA	TGTGCCACCAGCATCCTTGACAGTCAAGAGACCCAGTACTTC	CATSILDSQETQYF
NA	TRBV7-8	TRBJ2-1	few	TGTGCCAGCAGCTTAGCGCCTGGTAATGAGCAGTTCTTC	CASSLAPGNEQFF
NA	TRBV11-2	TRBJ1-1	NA	TGTGCCAGCAGCTTGCGGGGTCAGAACACTGAAGCTTTCTTT	CASSLRGQNTEAFF
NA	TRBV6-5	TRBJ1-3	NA	TGTGCCAGCAGGTTTGACTCTGGAAACACCATATATTTT	CASRFDSGNTIYF